The subject of this entry is one T cell receptor (beta chain). In the authors' methods: Amplification from reference gene primers served as the basis for estimated nucleated cell counts. Method: immunoSEQ multiplex PCR; TCRdb's copy keeps in-frame clones and lacks some. For V, J and clone size, that table is used; D and trimming come from the DNA. The data show roughly 250,000 clones, roughly four fifths seen once. The data are from a study of blood T cell repertoires in COVID-19. Background on the study: From the United States, Italy and Spain came samples of acute and convalescent COVID-19. T cells, B-cell-depleted T cells, or PBMCs provided the cDNA or gDNA that served as material.

Trimming took 5 bases from V and 4 from J; bases not matched to a gene: 4. Per the germline V gene, CDR1 is SGHTA and CDR2 is FQGTGA. There are 15 residues in the CDR3. This sequence was found in a woman older than 75 with acute or convalescent COVID-19. The sequencing sample was made of peripheral blood. The V and J genes are TRBV7-3 and TRBJ2-2; 10 bases line up with TRBD1. The CDR3 bases are TGTGCCAGCAGCCGACAGGGGGCGGGCACCGGGGAGCTGTTTTTT. Protein sequence: CASSRQGAGTGELFF.